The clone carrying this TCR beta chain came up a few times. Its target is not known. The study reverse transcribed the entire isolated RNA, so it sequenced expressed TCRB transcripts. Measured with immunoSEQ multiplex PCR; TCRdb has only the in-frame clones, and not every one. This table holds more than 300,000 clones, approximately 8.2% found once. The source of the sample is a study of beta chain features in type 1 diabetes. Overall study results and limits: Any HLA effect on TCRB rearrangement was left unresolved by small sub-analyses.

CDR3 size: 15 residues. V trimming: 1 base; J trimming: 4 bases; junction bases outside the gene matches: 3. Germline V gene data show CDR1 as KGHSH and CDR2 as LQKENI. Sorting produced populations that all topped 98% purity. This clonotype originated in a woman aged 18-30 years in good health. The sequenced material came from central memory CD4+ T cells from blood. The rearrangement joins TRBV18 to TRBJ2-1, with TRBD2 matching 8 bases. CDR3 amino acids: CASSPRGTSYNEQFF. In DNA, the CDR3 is TGTGCCAGCTCACCACGAGGGACTAGTTACAATGAGCAGTTCTTC.